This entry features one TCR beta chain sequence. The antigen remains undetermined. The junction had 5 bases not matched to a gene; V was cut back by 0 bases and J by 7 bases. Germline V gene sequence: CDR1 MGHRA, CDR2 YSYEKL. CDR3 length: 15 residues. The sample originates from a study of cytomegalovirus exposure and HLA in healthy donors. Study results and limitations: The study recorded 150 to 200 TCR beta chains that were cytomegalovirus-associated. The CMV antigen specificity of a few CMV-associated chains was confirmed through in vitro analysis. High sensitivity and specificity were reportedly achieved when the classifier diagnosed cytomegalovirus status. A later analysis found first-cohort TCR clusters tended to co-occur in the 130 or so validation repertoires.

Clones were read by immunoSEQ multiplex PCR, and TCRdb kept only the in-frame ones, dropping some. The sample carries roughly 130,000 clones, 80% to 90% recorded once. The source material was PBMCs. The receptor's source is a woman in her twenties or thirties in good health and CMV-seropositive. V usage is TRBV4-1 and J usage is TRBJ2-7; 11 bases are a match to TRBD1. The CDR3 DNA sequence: TGCGCCAGCAGCCAAGAGGGACAGGGGGTAAGAGAGCAGTACTTC. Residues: CASSQEGQGVREQYF.